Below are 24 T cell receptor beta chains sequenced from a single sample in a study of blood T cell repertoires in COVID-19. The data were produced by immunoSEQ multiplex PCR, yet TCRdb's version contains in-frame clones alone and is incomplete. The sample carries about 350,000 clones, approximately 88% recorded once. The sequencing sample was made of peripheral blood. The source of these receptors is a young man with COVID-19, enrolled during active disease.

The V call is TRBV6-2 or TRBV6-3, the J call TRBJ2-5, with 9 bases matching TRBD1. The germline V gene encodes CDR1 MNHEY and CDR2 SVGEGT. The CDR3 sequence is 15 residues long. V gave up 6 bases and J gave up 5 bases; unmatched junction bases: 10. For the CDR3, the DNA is TGTGCCAGCAGCCAAATCGAGGACAGGGGTGAGACCCAGTACTTC. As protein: CASSQIEDRGETQYF.

The CDR3 sequence: CASSARGQGASNEQFF. CDR3 in DNA: TGTGCCAGCAGCGCTCGGGGACAGGGGGCGAGCAATGAGCAGTTCTTC. The genes are TRBV9 and TRBJ2-1; TRBD1 aligns across 12 bases. There are 16 residues in the CDR3. Losses at the gene ends were 3 bases for V and 6 bases for J; bases not matched to a gene: 7. Germline V gene data show CDR1 as SGDLS and CDR2 as YYNGEE.

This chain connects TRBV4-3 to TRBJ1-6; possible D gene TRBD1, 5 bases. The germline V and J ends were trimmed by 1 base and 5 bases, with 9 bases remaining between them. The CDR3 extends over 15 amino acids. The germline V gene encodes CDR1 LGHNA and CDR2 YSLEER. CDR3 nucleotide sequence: TGCGCCAGCAGCCAAGCGGGGGGAGATAATTCACCCCTCCACTTT. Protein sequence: CASSQAGGDNSPLHF.

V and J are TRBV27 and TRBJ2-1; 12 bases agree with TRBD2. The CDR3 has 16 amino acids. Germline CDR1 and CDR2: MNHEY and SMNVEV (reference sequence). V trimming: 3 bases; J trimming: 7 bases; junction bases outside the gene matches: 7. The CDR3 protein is CASSFFLAGGPNEQFF. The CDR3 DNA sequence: TGTGCCAGCAGTTTTTTTCTAGCGGGAGGGCCTAATGAGCAGTTCTTC.

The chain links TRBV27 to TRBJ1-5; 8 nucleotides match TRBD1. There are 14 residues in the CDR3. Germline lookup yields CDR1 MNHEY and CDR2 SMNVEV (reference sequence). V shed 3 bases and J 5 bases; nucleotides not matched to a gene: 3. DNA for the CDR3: TGTGCCAGCAGTTTCCAGGGGGCTCATCAGCCCCAGCATTTT. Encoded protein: CASSFQGAHQPQHF.

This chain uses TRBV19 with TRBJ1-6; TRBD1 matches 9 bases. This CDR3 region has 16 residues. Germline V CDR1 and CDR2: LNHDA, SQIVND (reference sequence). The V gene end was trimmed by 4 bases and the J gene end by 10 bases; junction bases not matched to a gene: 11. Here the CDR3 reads CASSSQRQGGRSPLHF. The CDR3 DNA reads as TGTGCCAGTAGTAGCCAGAGACAGGGGGGAAGGTCACCCCTCCACTTT.

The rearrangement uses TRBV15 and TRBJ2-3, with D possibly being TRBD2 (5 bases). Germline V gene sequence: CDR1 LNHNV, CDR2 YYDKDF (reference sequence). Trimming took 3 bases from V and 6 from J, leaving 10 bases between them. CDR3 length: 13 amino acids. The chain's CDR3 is CATSSQEEDTQYF. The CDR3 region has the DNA TGTGCCACCAGCAGCCAGGAGGAGGATACGCAGTATTTT.

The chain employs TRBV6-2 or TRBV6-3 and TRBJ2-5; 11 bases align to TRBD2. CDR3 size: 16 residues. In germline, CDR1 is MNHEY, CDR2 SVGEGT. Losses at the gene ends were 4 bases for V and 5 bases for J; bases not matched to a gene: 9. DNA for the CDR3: TGTGCCAGCAGTTCCACTAGCGGGGGAGGTGATGAGACCCAGTACTTC. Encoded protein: CASSSTSGGGDETQYF.

CDR3 protein: CASSLVRSNEKLFF. The CDR3 nucleotides read TGTGCCAGCAGCTTGGTCCGGAGTAATGAAAAACTGTTTTTT. The chain links TRBV5-6 to TRBJ1-4; no definite D call. V shed 0 bases and J shed 4 bases, with 7 bases lying between them. The CDR3 length is 14 residues. Germline V gene sequence: CDR1 SGHDT, CDR2 YYEEEE.

CDR3 nucleotide sequence: TGTGCCAGTAGTATCTGGACAGGGAGTAGAGAGACCCAGTACTTC. Protein: CASSIWTGSRETQYF. The V gene is TRBV19, the J gene TRBJ2-5; 8 bases align to TRBD1. The CDR3 is 15 amino acids. J was trimmed by 4 bases and V by 3 bases; bases with no gene match: 7. Germline values: CDR1 LNHDA, CDR2 SQIVND (reference sequence).

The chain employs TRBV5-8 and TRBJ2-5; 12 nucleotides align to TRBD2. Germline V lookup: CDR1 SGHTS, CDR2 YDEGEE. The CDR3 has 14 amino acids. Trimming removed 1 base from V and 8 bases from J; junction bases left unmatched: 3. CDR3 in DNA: TGTGCCAGCAGCTTGACGACTAGCGGGGGTACCCAGTACTTC. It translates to CASSLTTSGGTQYF.

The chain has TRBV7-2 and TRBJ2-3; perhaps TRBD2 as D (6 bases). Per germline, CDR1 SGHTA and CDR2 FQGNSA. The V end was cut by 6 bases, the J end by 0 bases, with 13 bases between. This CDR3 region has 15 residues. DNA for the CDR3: TGTGCCAGCAGTTACCAAGCGGGTAGCACAGATACGCAGTATTTT. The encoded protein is CASSYQAGSTDTQYF.

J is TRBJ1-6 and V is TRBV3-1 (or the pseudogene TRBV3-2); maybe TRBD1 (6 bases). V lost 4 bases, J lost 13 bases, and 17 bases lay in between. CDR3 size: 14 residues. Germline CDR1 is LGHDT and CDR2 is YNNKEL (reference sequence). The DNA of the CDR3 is TGTGCCAGCAGCCCCGGGTCCAACCAGGGGCCCCTCCACTTT. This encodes CASSPGSNQGPLHF.

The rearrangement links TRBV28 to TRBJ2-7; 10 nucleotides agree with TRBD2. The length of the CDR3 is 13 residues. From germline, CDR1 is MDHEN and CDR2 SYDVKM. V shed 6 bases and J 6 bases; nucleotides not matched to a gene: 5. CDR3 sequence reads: CASSSSGRGEQYF. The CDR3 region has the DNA TGTGCCAGCAGCTCTAGCGGGAGAGGCGAGCAGTACTTC. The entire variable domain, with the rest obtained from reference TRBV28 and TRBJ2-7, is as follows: DVKVTQSSRYLVKRTGEKVFLECVQDMDHENMFWYRQDPGLGLRLIYFSYDVKMKEKGDIPEGYSVSREKKERFSLILESASTNQTSMYLCASSSSGRGEQYFGPGTRLTVT.

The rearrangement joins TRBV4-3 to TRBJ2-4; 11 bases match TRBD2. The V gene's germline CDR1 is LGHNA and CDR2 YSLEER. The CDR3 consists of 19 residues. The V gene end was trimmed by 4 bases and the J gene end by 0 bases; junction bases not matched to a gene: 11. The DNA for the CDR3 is TGCGCCAGCAGCCTCCTAGCCACTAGCGGGGGCTTAGCCAAAAACATTCAGTACTTC. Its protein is CASSLLATSGGLAKNIQYF.

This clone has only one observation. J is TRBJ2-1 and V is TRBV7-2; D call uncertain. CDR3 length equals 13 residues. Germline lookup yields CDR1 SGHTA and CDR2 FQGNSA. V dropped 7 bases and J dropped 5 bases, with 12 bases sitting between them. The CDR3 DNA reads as TGTGCCAGCACACTTTCGAATCACAATGAGCAGTTCTTC. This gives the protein CASTLSNHNEQFF.

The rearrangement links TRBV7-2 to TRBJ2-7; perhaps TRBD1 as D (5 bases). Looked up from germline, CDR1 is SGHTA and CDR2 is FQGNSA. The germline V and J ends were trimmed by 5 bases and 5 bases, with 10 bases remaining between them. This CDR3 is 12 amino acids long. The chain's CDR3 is CASSRQGHEQYF. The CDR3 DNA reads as TGTGCCAGCAGCCGTCAGGGCCACGAGCAGTACTTC. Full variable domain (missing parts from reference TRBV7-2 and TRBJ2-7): GAGVSQSPSNKVTEKGKDVELRCDPISGHTALYWYRQSLGQGLEFLIYFQGNSAPDKSGLPSDRFSAERTGGSVSTLTIQRTQQEDSAVYLCASSRQGHEQYFGPGTRLTVT.

The CDR3 bases are TGCGCCAGCAGCGGGCCCGGGACAGGGTATGAAAAACTGTTTTTT. It is translated as CASSGPGTGYEKLFF. V gene TRBV5-1 combines with J gene TRBJ1-4; 9 bases map to TRBD1. This CDR3 region has 15 residues. V gave up 4 bases and J gave up 6 bases; unmatched junction bases: 7. The V gene's germline CDR1 is SGHRS and CDR2 YFSETQ.

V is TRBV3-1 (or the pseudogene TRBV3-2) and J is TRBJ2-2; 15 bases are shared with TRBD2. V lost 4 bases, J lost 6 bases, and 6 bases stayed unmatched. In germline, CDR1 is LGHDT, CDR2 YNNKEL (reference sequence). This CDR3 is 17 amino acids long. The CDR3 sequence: CASSLWTSGGAPGELFF. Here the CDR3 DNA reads TGTGCCAGCAGCCTCTGGACTAGCGGGGGGGCCCCCGGGGAGCTGTTTTTT.

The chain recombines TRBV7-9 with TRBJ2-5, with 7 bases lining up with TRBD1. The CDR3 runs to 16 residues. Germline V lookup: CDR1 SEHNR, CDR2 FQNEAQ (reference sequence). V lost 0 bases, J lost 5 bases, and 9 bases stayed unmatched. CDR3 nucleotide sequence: TGTGCCAGCAGCTTAGCCCTGACAGGGACCGGGGAGACCCAGTACTTC. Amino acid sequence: CASSLALTGTGETQYF.

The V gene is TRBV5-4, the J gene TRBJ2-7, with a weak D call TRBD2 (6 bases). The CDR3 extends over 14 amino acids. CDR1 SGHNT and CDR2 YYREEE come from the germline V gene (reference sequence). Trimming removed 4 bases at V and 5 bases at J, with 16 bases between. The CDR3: CASSPVGRAHEQYF. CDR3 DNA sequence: TGTGCCAGCAGCCCGGTCGGGAGAGCCCACGAGCAGTACTTC.

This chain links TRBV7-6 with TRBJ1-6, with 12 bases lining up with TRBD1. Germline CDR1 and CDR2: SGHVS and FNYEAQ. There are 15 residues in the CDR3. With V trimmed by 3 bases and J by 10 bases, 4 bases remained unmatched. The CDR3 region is CASSFGTGGESPLHF. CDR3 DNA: TGTGCCAGCAGCTTTGGGACAGGGGGCGAATCACCCCTCCACTTT.

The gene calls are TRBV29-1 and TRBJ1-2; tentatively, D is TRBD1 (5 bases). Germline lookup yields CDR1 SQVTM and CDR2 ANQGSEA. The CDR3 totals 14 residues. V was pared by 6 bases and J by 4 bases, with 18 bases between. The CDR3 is CSVIREVGAYGYTF. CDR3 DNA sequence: TGCAGCGTCATCAGGGAAGTAGGAGCCTATGGCTACACCTTC.

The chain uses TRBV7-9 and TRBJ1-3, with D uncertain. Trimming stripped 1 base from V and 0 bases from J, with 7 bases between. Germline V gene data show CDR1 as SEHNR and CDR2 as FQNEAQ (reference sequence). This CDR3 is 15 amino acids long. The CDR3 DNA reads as TGTGCCAGCAGCTTAGTATCCGGCTCTGGAAACACCATATATTTT. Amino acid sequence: CASSLVSGSGNTIYF.